Listed below are T cell receptor beta chains from one sample, sequenced in a study of T cells in Graves' hyperthyroidism and ophthalmopathy. TCRdb itself ran the multiplex PCR reads through MiXCR, one entry per CDR3 protein. The data hold more than 350,000 distinct CDR3 sequences, with approximately 18% observed a single time. Sequenced material: blood. The source is a woman under 40 with Graves' hyperthyroidism that later progressed to Graves' ophthalmopathy. Both conserved end residues are part of each CDR3. Fields, in order: J gene, V gene, clone size, D gene, CDR3 protein, CDR3 DNA. A D gene is named only where the DNA matches it firmly. Where a row states a size, it is once, few, many or the class of an expanded clone; other rows omit it.

TRBJ1-1,TRBV7-9,many,TRBD1,CASSNTGGAGHRPEAFF,TGTGCCAGCAGCAACACAGGGGGCGCGGGACATCGGCCTGAAGCTTTCTTT
TRBJ1-1,TRBV4-1,NA,NA,CASSHSPGNTEAFF,TGCGCCAGCAGCCATTCACCAGGGAACACTGAAGCTTTCTTT
TRBJ1-4,TRBV6-1,few,TRBD1,CASSEWAGGMDEKLFF,TGTGCCAGCAGTGAATGGGCAGGGGGTATGGATGAAAAACTGTTTTTT
TRBJ1-1,TRBV7-9,many,NA,CASSRQTSVDTEAFF,TGTGCCAGCAGCAGACAGACATCAGTTGACACTGAAGCTTTCTTT
TRBJ2-7,TRBV29-1,few,NA,CSVAGQDSYEQYF,TGCAGCGTTGCGGGGCAGGATTCCTACGAGCAGTACTTC
TRBJ1-2,TRBV3-1,many,TRBD1,CASSQVRDRAYYGYTF,TGTGCCAGCAGCCAAGTCCGGGACAGGGCTTACTATGGCTACACCTTC
TRBJ1-1,TRBV5-1,many,NA,CASSLAGNTEAFF,TGTGCCAGCAGTTTAGCAGGCAACACTGAAGCTTTCTTT
TRBJ2-2,TRBV28,many,NA,CASSPRNTGELFF,TGTGCCAGCAGCCCAAGGAACACCGGGGAGCTGTTTTTT
TRBJ2-7,TRBV11-2,many,NA,CASSETETATYEQYF,TGTGCCAGCAGCGAGACCGAGACTGCGACCTACGAGCAGTACTTC
TRBJ2-7,TRBV7-9,many,NA,CASSTRDGPYEQYF,TGTGCCAGCAGCACCCGGGATGGTCCCTACGAGCAGTACTTC
TRBJ2-1,TRBV29-1,many,NA,CSVEDRTEYNEQFF,TGCAGCGTTGAAGATAGGACAGAATACAATGAGCAGTTCTTC
TRBJ1-3,TRBV6-1,NA,NA,CASREARNTIYF,TGTGCCAGCAGGGAAGCGAGAAACACCATATATTTT
TRBJ2-3,TRBV5-1,many,TRBD2,CASSQASGRTDTQYF,TGCGCCAGCAGTCAGGCTAGCGGTCGCACAGATACGCAGTATTTT
TRBJ1-2,TRBV7-2,NA,NA,CASSKVGGAFYGYTF,TGTGCCAGCAGCAAAGTAGGGGGGGCTTTCTATGGCTACACCTTC
TRBJ1-5,TRBV10-3,many,TRBD1,CAISDEQGSQPQHF,TGTGCCATCAGTGATGAACAGGGGAGTCAGCCCCAGCATTTT
TRBJ1-1,TRBV28,many,NA,CASSPTDSSSEAFF,TGTGCCAGCAGTCCCACTGACAGTTCTTCTGAAGCTTTCTTT
TRBJ2-7,TRBV20-1,NA,NA,CSAAPGTSCEQYF,TGCAGCGCCGCGCCGGGGACCTCCTGCGAGCAGTACTTC
TRBJ1-2,TRBV28,many,NA,CASYSLVGDNYGYTF,TGTGCCAGCTATTCACTAGTCGGGGATAACTATGGCTACACCTTC